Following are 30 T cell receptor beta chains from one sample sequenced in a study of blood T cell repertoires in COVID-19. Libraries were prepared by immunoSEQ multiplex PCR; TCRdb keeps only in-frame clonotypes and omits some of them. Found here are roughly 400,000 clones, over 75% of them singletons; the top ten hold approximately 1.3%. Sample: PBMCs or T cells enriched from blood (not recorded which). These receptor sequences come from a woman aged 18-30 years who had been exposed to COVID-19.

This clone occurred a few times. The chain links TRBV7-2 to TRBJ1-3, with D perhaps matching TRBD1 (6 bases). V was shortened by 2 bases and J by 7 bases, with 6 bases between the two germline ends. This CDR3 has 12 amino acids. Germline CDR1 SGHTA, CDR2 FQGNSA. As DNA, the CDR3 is TGTGCCAGCAGCTTAAGGGGGAACACCATATATTTT. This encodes CASSLRGNTIYF.

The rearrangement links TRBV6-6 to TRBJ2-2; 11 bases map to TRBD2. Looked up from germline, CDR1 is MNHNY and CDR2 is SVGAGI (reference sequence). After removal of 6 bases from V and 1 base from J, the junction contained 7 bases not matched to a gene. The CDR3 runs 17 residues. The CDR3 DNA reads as TGTGCCAGCAGACGAAGTAGCGGGAGGGGGAACACCGGGGAGCTGTTTTTT. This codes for CASRRSSGRGNTGELFF.

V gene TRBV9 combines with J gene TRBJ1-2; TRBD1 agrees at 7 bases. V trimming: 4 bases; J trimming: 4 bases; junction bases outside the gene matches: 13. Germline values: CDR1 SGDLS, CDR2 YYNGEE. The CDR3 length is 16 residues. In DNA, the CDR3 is TGTGCCAGCAGCCCGCGGCTAGGGGGCTTAAGCTATGGCTACACCTTC. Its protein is CASSPRLGGLSYGYTF. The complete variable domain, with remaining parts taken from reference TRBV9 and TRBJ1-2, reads DSGVTQTPKHLITATGQRVTLRCSPRSGDLSVYWYQQSLDQGLQFLIQYYNGEERAKGNILERFSAQQFPDLHSELNLSSLELGDSALYFCASSPRLGGLSYGYTFGSGTRLTVV.

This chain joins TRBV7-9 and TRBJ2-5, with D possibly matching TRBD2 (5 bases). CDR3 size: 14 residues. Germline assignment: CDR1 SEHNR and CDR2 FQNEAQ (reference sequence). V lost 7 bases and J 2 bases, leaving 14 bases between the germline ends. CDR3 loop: CASIRGRGQETQYF. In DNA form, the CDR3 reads TGTGCCAGCATTCGTGGTCGAGGGCAAGAGACCCAGTACTTC.

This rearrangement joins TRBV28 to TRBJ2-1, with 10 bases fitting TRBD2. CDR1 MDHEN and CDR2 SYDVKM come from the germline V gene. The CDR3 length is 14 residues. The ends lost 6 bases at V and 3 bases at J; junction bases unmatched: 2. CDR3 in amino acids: CASRRTSGYNEQFF. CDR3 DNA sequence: TGTGCCAGCAGAAGGACTAGCGGCTACAATGAGCAGTTCTTC.

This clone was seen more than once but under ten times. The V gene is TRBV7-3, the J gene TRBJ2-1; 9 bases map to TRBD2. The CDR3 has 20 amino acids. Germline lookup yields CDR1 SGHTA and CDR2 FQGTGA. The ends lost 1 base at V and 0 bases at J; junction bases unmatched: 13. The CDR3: CASSLMSPAGGHSSYNEQFF. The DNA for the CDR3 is TGTGCCAGCAGCTTAATGAGCCCGGCGGGGGGGCATAGCTCCTACAATGAGCAGTTCTTC.

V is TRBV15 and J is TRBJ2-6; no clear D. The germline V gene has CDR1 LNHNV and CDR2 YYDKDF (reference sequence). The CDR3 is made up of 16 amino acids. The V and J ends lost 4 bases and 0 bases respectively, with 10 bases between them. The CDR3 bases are TGTGCCACCAGCAACGGAGTGGGCTCTGGGGCCAACGTCCTGACTTTC. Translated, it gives CATSNGVGSGANVLTF.

The CDR3 region has the DNA TGTGCCAGCAGCGCTCCTCGGGCGGGAGAAGTGTACGAGCAGTACTTC. Protein sequence: CASSAPRAGEVYEQYF. This sequence joins TRBV5-6 and TRBJ2-7; 7 nucleotides align to TRBD2. J lost 4 bases, V lost 4 bases, and 14 bases had no gene match. CDR3 length: 16 amino acids. From germline, CDR1 is SGHDT and CDR2 YYEEEE.

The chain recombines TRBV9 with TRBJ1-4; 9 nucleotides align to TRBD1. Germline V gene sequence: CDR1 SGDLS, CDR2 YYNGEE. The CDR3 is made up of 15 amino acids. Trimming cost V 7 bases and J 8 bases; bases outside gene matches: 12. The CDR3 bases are TGTGCCAGCTTTACGGGGGACAGGGTCCCCGAAAAACTGTTTTTT. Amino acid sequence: CASFTGDRVPEKLFF.

CDR3 sequence (DNA): TGTGCCAGCAGACTAGCGTCAGATACGCAGTATTTT. Its translation is CASRLASDTQYF. The chain couples TRBV3-1 (or the pseudogene TRBV3-2) to TRBJ2-3, with 7 positions matching TRBD2. J gave up 4 bases and V 6 bases, and 1 base lay outside the gene matches. The CDR3 sequence is 12 residues long. Germline-derived CDR1 and CDR2 are LGHDT and YNNKEL (reference sequence).

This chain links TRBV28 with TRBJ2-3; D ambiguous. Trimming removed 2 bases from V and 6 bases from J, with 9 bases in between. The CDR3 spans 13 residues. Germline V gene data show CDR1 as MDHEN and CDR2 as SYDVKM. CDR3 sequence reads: CASSLGSLDTQYF. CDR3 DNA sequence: TGTGCCAGCAGTTTAGGCAGTCTGGATACGCAGTATTTT.

The CDR3 region is CASTILQEGTIYF. Written as DNA, the CDR3 is TGTGCCAGCACCATACTACAGGAGGGCACCATATATTTT. The gene calls are TRBV12-3 or TRBV12-4 and TRBJ1-3; D is perhaps TRBD1 (5 bases). Trimming pared 7 bases from V and 9 bases from J, leaving 16 bases between. CDR3 length equals 13 residues.

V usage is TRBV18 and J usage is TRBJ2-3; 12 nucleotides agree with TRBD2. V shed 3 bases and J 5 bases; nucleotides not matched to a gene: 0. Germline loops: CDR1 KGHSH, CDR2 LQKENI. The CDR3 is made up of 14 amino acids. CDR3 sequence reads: CASSPGLAGDTQYF. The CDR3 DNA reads TGTGCCAGCTCACCGGGACTAGCGGGAGATACGCAGTATTTT.

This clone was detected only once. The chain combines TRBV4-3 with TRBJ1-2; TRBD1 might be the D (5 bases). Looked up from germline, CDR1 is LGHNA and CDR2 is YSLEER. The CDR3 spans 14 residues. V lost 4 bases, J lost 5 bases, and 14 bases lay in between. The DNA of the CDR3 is TGCGCCAGCAGCCCGCCGCAGGGCCCGTATGGCTACACCTTC. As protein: CASSPPQGPYGYTF.

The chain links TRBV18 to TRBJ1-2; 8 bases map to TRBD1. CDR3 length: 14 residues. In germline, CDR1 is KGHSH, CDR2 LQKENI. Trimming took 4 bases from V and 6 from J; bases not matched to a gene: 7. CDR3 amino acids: CASSQQGDYDGYTF. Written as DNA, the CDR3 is TGTGCCAGCTCACAACAGGGGGATTACGATGGCTACACCTTC.

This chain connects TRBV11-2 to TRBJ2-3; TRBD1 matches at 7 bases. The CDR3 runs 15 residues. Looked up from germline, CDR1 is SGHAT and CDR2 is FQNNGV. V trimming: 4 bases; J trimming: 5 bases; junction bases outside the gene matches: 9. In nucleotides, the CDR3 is TGTGCCAGCAGCTCAGGGACAGCAATTAGAGATACGCAGTATTTT. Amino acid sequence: CASSSGTAIRDTQYF.

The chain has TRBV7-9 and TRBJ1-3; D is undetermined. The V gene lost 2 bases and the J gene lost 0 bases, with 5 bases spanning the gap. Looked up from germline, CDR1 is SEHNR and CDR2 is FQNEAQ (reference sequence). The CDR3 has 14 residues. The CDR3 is CASSLQISGNTIYF. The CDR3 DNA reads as TGTGCCAGCAGCTTACAGATCTCTGGAAACACCATATATTTT.

The chain's CDR3 is CASSFSGPTDTQYF. The CDR3 DNA sequence: TGCGCCAGCAGCTTTAGCGGGCCCACAGATACGCAGTATTTT. The gene calls are TRBV5-1 and TRBJ2-3; 7 nucleotides match TRBD2. With V trimmed by 2 bases and J by 2 bases, 2 bases remained unmatched. The CDR3 has 14 amino acids. Germline V gene data show CDR1 as SGHRS and CDR2 as YFSETQ.

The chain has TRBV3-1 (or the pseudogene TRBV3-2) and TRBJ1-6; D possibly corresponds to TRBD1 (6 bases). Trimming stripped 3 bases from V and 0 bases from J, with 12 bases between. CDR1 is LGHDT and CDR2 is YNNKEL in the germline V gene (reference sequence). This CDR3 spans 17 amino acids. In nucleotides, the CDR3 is TGTGCCAGCAGCCAGGGACACTCGAGCTCCTATAATTCACCCCTCCACTTT. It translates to CASSQGHSSSYNSPLHF.

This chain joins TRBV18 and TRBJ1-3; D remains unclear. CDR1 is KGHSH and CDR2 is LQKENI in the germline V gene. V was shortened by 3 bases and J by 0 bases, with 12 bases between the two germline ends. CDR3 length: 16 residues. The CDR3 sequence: CASSPSAGLSGNTIYF. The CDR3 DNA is TGTGCCAGCTCACCCTCCGCGGGCCTCTCTGGAAACACCATATATTTT. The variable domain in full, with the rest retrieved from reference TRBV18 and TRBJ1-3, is NAGVMQNPRHLVRRRGQEARLRCSPMKGHSHVYWYRQLPEEGLKFMVYLQKENIIDESGMPKERFSAEFPKEGPSILRIQQVVRGDSAAYFCASSPSAGLSGNTIYFGEGSWLTVV.

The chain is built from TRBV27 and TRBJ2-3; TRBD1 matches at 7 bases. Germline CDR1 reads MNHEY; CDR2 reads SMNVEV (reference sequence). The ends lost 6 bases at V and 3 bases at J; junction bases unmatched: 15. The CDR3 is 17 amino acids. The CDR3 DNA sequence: TGTGCCAGCAGGACTCGACAGGGCAATCGAAGGACAGATACGCAGTATTTT. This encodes CASRTRQGNRRTDTQYF.

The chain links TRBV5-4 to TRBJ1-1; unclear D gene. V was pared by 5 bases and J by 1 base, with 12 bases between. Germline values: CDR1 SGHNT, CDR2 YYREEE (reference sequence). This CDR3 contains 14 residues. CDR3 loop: CASSSDSGNTEAFF. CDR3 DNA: TGTGCCAGCAGTTCGGATTCAGGGAACACTGAAGCTTTCTTT.

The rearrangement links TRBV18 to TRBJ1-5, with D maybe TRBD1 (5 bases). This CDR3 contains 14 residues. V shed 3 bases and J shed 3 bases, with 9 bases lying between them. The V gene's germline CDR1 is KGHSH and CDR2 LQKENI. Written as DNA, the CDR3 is TGTGCCAGCTCACCTCTAGGGGACAATCAGCCCCAGCATTTT. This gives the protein CASSPLGDNQPQHF.

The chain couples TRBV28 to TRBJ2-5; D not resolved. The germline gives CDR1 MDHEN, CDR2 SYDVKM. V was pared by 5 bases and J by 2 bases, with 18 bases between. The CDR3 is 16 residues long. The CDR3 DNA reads TGTGCCAGCAGTCCCGGTTCTGGGCCTCTTCAAGAGACCCAGTACTTC. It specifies CASSPGSGPLQETQYF.

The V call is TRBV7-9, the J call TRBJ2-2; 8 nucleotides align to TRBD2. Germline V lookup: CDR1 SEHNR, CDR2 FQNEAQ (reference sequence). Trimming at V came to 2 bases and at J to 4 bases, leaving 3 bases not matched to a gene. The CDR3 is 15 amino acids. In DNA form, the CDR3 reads TGTGCCAGCAGCTTACCGGGACTAGTCACCGGGGAGCTGTTTTTT. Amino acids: CASSLPGLVTGELFF.

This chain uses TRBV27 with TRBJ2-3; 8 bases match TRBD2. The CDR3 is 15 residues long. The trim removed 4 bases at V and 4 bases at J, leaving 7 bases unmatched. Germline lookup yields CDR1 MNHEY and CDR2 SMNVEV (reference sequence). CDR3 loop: CASSYRAGVPDTQYF. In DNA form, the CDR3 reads TGTGCCAGCAGTTATCGAGCGGGAGTACCAGATACGCAGTATTTT.

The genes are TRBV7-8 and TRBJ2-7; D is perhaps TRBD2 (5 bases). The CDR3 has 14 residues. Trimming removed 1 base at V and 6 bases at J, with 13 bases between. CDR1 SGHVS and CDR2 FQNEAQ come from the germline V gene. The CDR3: CASSLGETPSEQYF. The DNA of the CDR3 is TGTGCCAGCAGCTTAGGGGAGACCCCGTCCGAGCAGTACTTC.

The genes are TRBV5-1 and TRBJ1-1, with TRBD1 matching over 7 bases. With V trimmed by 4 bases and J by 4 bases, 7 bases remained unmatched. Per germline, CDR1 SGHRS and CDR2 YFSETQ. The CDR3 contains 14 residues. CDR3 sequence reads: CASSMTGLSTEAFF. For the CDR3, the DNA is TGCGCCAGCAGCATGACAGGGTTGAGCACTGAAGCTTTCTTT.

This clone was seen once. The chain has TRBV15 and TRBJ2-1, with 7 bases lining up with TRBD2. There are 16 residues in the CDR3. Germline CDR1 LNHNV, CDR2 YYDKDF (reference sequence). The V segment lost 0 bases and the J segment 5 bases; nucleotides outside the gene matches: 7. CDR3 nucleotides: TGTGCCACCAGCAGAGATGGTGAGCGGGGCAACAATGAGCAGTTCTTC. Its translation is CATSRDGERGNNEQFF. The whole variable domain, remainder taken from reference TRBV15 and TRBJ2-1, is DAMVIQNPRYQVTQFGKPVTLSCSQTLNHNVMYWYQQKSSQAPKLLFHYYDKDFNNEADTPDNFQSRRPNTSFCFLDIRSPGLGDTAMYLCATSRDGERGNNEQFFGPGTRLTVL.

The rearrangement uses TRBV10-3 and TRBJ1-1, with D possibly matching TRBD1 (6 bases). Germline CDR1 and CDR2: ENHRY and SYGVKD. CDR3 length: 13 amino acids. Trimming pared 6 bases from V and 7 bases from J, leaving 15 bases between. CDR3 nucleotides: TGTGCCATCAGCGGCACAGGGCACCTTGAAGCTTTCTTT. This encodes CAISGTGHLEAFF.